This T cell receptor beta chain originates from a study of control samples from healthy donors and cancer patients. Assay: immunoSEQ multiplex PCR; the TCRdb copy retains only in-frame clones and omits some. The sample contains 150,000 to 180,000 clones, approximately 93% of which appear only once. CDR1 and CDR2 from the germline V gene are SGHDT and YYEEEE. V trimming: 7 bases; J trimming: 4 bases; junction bases outside the gene matches: 8. The CDR3 spans 15 residues. This sequence originates from a man in his fifties or sixties in good health. This chain links TRBV5-6 with TRBJ2-1; 10 bases agree with TRBD2. Sequencing was performed on blood. This CDR3 is CASVPSGSVYNEQFF. The CDR3 region has the DNA TGTGCCAGCGTACCTAGCGGGAGTGTGTACAATGAGCAGTTCTTC.